These 13 T cell receptor beta chains originate from one sample sequenced in a study of cytomegalovirus exposure and HLA in healthy donors. Assay used: immunoSEQ multiplex PCR; TCRdb lists only in-frame clones, some missing. The profile shows fewer than 200,000 clones, 85% to 90% of them singletons. Source material: PBMCs. These receptors were taken from a woman between 18 and 29 years old in good health and CMV-seropositive.

This clone occurred once. The genes are TRBV11-3 and TRBJ2-2; 9 bases agree with TRBD2. CDR1 SGHNT and CDR2 YENEEA come from the germline V gene. Trimming at V came to 5 bases and at J to 1 base, leaving 8 bases not matched to a gene. The CDR3 loop spans 17 amino acids. CDR3 region: CASSDFGLALNTGELFF. The CDR3 bases are TGTGCCAGCAGCGATTTTGGACTAGCGCTGAACACCGGGGAGCTGTTTTTT.

The chain is built from TRBV13 and TRBJ2-1; 11 bases agree with TRBD2. Germline loops: CDR1 PRHDT, CDR2 FYEKMQ (reference sequence). Trimming cost V 3 bases and J 12 bases; bases outside gene matches: 13. This CDR3 is built from 16 residues. The CDR3 region has the DNA TGTGCCAGCAGCTTCTCCGCACTAGCGGGAGACGGGGGGCAGTTCTTC. It translates to CASSFSALAGDGGQFF.

This clone was picked up one time. The rearrangement uses TRBV4-3 and TRBJ2-7; 11 bases are shared with TRBD2. The trim removed 1 base at V and 3 bases at J, leaving 8 bases unmatched. The CDR3 is 17 amino acids. Germline V gene sequence: CDR1 LGHNA, CDR2 YSLEER. DNA of the CDR3: TGCGCCAGCAGCCAAGTGGTCCTAGCGGGAGGATTCTACGAGCAGTACTTC. It encodes CASSQVVLAGGFYEQYF.

V is TRBV5-1 and J is TRBJ2-7; possibly TRBD1 for D (6 bases). CDR3 length equals 14 residues. V was shortened by 6 bases and J by 1 base, with 14 bases between the two germline ends. Looked up from germline, CDR1 is SGHRS and CDR2 is YFSETQ. The CDR3 region is CASTPQGFSYEQYF. Written as DNA, the CDR3 is TGCGCCAGCACTCCTCAGGGGTTTTCCTACGAGCAGTACTTC.

The chain joins TRBV5-1 to TRBJ2-5; D is possibly TRBD1 (6 bases). Germline lookup yields CDR1 SGHRS and CDR2 YFSETQ. Trimming removed 1 base from V and 5 bases from J, with 9 bases in between. The CDR3 length is 13 residues. CDR3 bases: TGCGCCAGCAGCTTGTTTCAGGGGGAGACCCAGTACTTC. Its translation is CASSLFQGETQYF.

The chain joins TRBV30 to TRBJ2-1; 12 bases map to TRBD2. The CDR3 is made up of 17 amino acids. V shed 8 bases and J 6 bases; nucleotides not matched to a gene: 17. The germline CDR1 and CDR2 sequences are GTSNPN and SVGIG (reference sequence). CDR3 sequence (DNA): TGTGCCGTTACTGGGACTAGCGGGTTAAGGGAGGTCAATGAGCAGTTCTTC. Translation gives CAVTGTSGLREVNEQFF.

With respect to this clone: At one of its ends the junction is not consistent with the germline gene, which may arise from a read error. The chain has TRBV7-7 and TRBJ2-5; 15 bases align to TRBD2. Germline V gene data show CDR1 as SSHAT and CDR2 as FNYEAQ (reference sequence). The CDR3 has 16 amino acids. The CDR3 protein is CASSRGLAGGQETQYF. Here the CDR3 DNA reads TGTGCTAGCAGCCGGGGACTAGCGGGAGGACAAGAGACCCAGTACTTC.

The rearrangement joins TRBV27 to TRBJ1-5; D is unresolved. V was shortened by 2 bases and J by 4 bases, with 6 bases between the two germline ends. The CDR3 runs to 13 residues. Germline loops: CDR1 MNHEY, CDR2 SMNVEV (reference sequence). For the CDR3, the DNA is TGTGCCAGCAGTTTAGAGCCGAATCAGCCCCAGCATTTT. Amino acids: CASSLEPNQPQHF.

V usage is TRBV18 and J usage is TRBJ2-7; D is ambiguous. Germline CDR1 reads KGHSH; CDR2 reads LQKENI. The CDR3 loop spans 11 amino acids. The germline V and J ends were trimmed by 6 bases and 5 bases, with 8 bases remaining between them. The chain's CDR3 is CASSPENEQYF. In DNA, the CDR3 is TGTGCCAGCTCGCCCGAGAACGAGCAGTACTTC.

The count of this clone is one. V gene TRBV10-3 combines with J gene TRBJ1-1, with 7 nucleotides matching TRBD1. CDR3 length: 14 amino acids. The germline V gene encodes CDR1 ENHRY and CDR2 SYGVKD. V trimming: 10 bases; J trimming: 6 bases; junction bases outside the gene matches: 14. The CDR3 here is CATRQGSSTAEAFF. CDR3 bases: TGTGCCACACGACAGGGTTCGTCAACCGCTGAAGCTTTCTTT.

The V call is TRBV19, the J call TRBJ2-7; 10 bases map to TRBD2. The V gene's germline CDR1 is LNHDA and CDR2 SQIVND (reference sequence). This CDR3 comprises 13 residues. CDR3 bases: TGTGCTGCCCTGGCTAGCGGGAGCTACGAGCAGTACTTC. Translation: CAALASGSYEQYF.

The V and J genes are TRBV6-5 and TRBJ2-3; 8 nucleotides match TRBD2. The ends lost 7 bases at V and 0 bases at J; junction bases unmatched: 6. Germline CDR1 is MNHEY and CDR2 is SVGAGI. CDR3 length equals 15 residues. The CDR3 nucleotides read TGTGCCAGCAATGATCGACTAGCGAGCACAGATACGCAGTATTTT. Its protein product is CASNDRLASTDTQYF.

The V call is TRBV27, the J call TRBJ2-3, with a tentative D call TRBD1 (7 bases). The CDR3 length is 15 residues. Trimming pared 3 bases from V and 5 bases from J, leaving 15 bases between. In germline, CDR1 is MNHEY, CDR2 SMNVEV (reference sequence). CDR3 sequence: CASSLTGTWGDTQYF. The CDR3 DNA reads as TGTGCCAGCAGTTTGACAGGGACTTGGGGAGATACGCAGTATTTT.